This TCR beta chain comes out of a study of human T cells and chemical hapten exposure. On the study more broadly: TCR yields per sample varied mostly from small pooled library volume differences. Broader study findings: No change in TCRs above 1 in 1000 frequency was produced by DPC sensitization.

CDR3 size: 14 residues. The germline gives CDR1 MNHEY, CDR2 SMNVEV (reference sequence). With 7 bases removed from V and 5 bases from J, the gap between germline ends came to 17 bases. Noted time point: healthy volunteer bleed at 2 weeks. Blood, whole and unfractionated, served as the source for total RNA extraction. This clonotype was seen a handful of times. The antigen is undetermined. As the library was built, unique molecular identifiers were attached to individual cDNA molecules. Per the original methods: Sequenced samples showed a median of approximately 96,000 TCRs each, with counts running from roughly 23,000 to 700,000. TCRdb processed the RACE reads anew with MiXCR; each CDR3 protein has one entry. The V and J calls were determined by TCRdb, not by the authors. The table has 28,000 or so distinct CDR3 sequences, over 7% seen once.

This chain uses TRBV27 with TRBJ2-5; D is perhaps TRBD2 (5 bases). This TCR was recovered from a human donor in good health. Some clones in this sample may be carry-over from other donors' samples. Sequencing was carried out using whole blood. CDR3 sequence: CASKWVEEAETQYF. The CDR3 DNA is TGTGCCAGCAAATGGGTTGAGGAGGCGGAGACCCAGTACTTC.